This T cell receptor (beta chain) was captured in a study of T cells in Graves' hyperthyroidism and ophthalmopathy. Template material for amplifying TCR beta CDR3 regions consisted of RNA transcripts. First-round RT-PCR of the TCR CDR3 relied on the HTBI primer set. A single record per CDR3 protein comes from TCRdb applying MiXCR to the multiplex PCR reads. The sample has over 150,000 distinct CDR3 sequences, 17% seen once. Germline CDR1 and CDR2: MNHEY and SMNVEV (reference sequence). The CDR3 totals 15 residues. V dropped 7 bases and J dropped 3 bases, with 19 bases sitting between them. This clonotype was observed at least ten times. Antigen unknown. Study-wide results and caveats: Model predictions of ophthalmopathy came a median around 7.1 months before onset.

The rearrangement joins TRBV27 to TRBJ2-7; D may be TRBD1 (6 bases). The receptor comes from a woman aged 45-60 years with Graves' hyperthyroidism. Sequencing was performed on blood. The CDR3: CASTFTRDTFYEQYF. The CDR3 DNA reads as TGTGCCAGCACTTTTACCCGGGACACCTTCTACGAGCAGTACTTC.